The 32 T cell receptor beta chains in this list originate from one sample, sequenced in a study of blood T cell repertoires in COVID-19. Data came from immunoSEQ multiplex PCR; TCRdb stores just in-frame clones and leaves some out. The repertoire consists of 200,000 to 250,000 clones, with around 85% occurring once and the leading ten covering about 17%. Sequenced material: PBMCs or T cells enriched from blood (not recorded which). The receptors stem from a man aged 35 to 55 who had recovered from COVID-19.

A word on this clone: At one end, the junction sequence differs from germline, possibly due to a read error. The V call is TRBV3-1 (or the pseudogene TRBV3-2), the J call TRBJ1-1; D not certain. The CDR3 runs 11 residues. From germline, CDR1 is LGHDT and CDR2 YNNKEL (reference sequence). CDR3 protein: CASSHRSRILF. The CDR3 coding sequence is TGTGCCAGCAGCCACCGATCCAGGATTTTGTTT.

This sequence joins TRBV5-1 and TRBJ2-2; 7 bases fit TRBD1. V lost 1 base and J lost 1; bases outside the gene matches: 4. Germline lookup yields CDR1 SGHRS and CDR2 YFSETQ. The CDR3 contains 16 residues. The CDR3 coding sequence is TGCGCCAGCAGCTTGTCGGGACAGAGGAACACCGGGGAGCTGTTTTTT. This codes for CASSLSGQRNTGELFF.

CDR3 loop: CASSLKPYEQYF. The CDR3 DNA reads as TGTGCCAGCAGCTTAAAGCCCTACGAGCAGTACTTC. The gene calls are TRBV13 and TRBJ2-7; no firm D call. The germline gives CDR1 PRHDT, CDR2 FYEKMQ (reference sequence). The CDR3 loop spans 12 amino acids. The germline V and J ends were trimmed by 2 bases and 2 bases, with 4 bases remaining between them.

This clone was seen a few times. The sample has other DNA sequences that encode this CDR3 too. The chain joins TRBV29-1 to TRBJ1-2, with 8 positions matching TRBD1. This CDR3 has 11 amino acids. V lost 5 bases and J lost 8; bases outside the gene matches: 4. Germline V CDR1 and CDR2: SQVTM, ANQGSEA. The CDR3 DNA follows: TGCAGCGTTTACAGGGGGGGAGGCTACACCTTC. Residues: CSVYRGGGYTF.

The V gene is TRBV10-3, the J gene TRBJ1-6; TRBD1 matches at 9 bases. Germline trimming cut 9 bases from V and 6 bases from J; bases unmatched to any gene: 9. The length of the CDR3 is 15 residues. Per germline, CDR1 ENHRY and CDR2 SYGVKD. CDR3 nucleotide sequence: TGTGCCATTACACAGGGGGCTTACGGTAATTCACCCCTCCACTTT. Its translation: CAITQGAYGNSPLHF.

This clone was seen only a few times. The rearrangement links TRBV6-1 to TRBJ1-5; TRBD1 might be the D (6 bases). CDR3 length: 14 residues. The V gene lost 3 bases and the J gene lost 6 bases, with 12 bases spanning the gap. Germline CDR1 and CDR2: MNHNS and SASEGT. The CDR3: CASSDIRGGQPQHF. The CDR3 bases are TGTGCCAGCAGTGATATTAGGGGGGGTCAGCCCCAGCATTTT.

V is TRBV7-3 and J is TRBJ2-2; TRBD2 matches at 7 bases. Germline lookup yields CDR1 SGHTA and CDR2 FQGTGA. CDR3 size: 16 residues. The trim removed 2 bases at V and 4 bases at J, leaving 7 bases unmatched. The CDR3 region is CASSLESLAATGELFF. CDR3 DNA sequence: TGTGCCAGCAGCTTAGAATCCCTAGCGGCCACCGGGGAGCTGTTTTTT. Together with reference TRBV7-3 and TRBJ2-2, the CDR3 gives the full variable domain: GAGVSQTPSNKVTEKGKYVELRCDPISGHTALYWYRQSLGQGPEFLIYFQGTGAADDSGLPNDRFFAVRPEGSVSTLKIQRTERGDSAVYLCASSLESLAATGELFFGEGSRLTVL.

Written as DNA, the CDR3 is TGTGCCAGCAGCTTAGGGACGTGGGACAGCCAAGAGACCCAGTACTTC. Its translation is CASSLGTWDSQETQYF. The rearrangement uses TRBV7-9 and TRBJ2-5; TRBD1 matches 7 bases. Germline loops: CDR1 SEHNR, CDR2 FQNEAQ (reference sequence). V shed 1 base, J shed 1 base, and the junction held 6 bases outside the gene matches. CDR3 length: 16 residues.

The genes are TRBV2 and TRBJ1-5; possibly TRBD1 for D (6 bases). CDR1 and CDR2 (germline): SNHLY, FYNNEI. The CDR3 loop spans 14 amino acids. The germline V and J ends were trimmed by 6 bases and 2 bases, with 11 bases remaining between them. The CDR3 here is CASRRDNRNQPQHF. CDR3 nucleotide sequence: TGTGCCAGCAGGAGGGACAACCGCAATCAGCCCCAGCATTTT.

This clone was recorded once. The genes are TRBV2 and TRBJ1-3; no reliable D call. CDR1 SNHLY and CDR2 FYNNEI come from the germline V gene. V lost 9 bases and J lost 0, with 15 bases in between. This CDR3 is built from 15 residues. For the CDR3, the DNA is TGTGCCAGTCGGAAAGAAGGAGGCTCTGGAAACACCATATATTTT. Translation gives CASRKEGGSGNTIYF.

The chain couples TRBV28 to TRBJ2-1; TRBD2 might be the D (6 bases). V shed 1 base and J shed 0 bases, with 10 bases lying between them. This CDR3 contains 16 residues. Germline V gene sequence: CDR1 MDHEN, CDR2 SYDVKM. For the CDR3, the DNA is TGTGCCAGCAGTTTATATGCGGGGAGCTCCTACAATGAGCAGTTCTTC. Its translation is CASSLYAGSSYNEQFF.

J is TRBJ1-3 and V is TRBV28; D not certain. Germline loops: CDR1 MDHEN, CDR2 SYDVKM. This CDR3 contains 14 residues. V was trimmed by 7 bases and J by 0 bases, leaving 10 bases between them. CDR3 protein: CASNGHPSGNTIYF. CDR3 in DNA: TGTGCCAGCAATGGGCATCCCTCTGGAAACACCATATATTTT.

The chain has TRBV24-1 and TRBJ2-3; TRBD2 might be the D (5 bases). The CDR3 spans 15 residues. V was trimmed by 6 bases and J by 1 base, leaving 13 bases between them. Per the germline V gene, CDR1 is KGHDR and CDR2 is SFDVKD. The CDR3 is CATSSRVEGTDTQYF. In DNA, the CDR3 is TGTGCCACCAGTTCTAGGGTGGAGGGCACAGATACGCAGTATTTT.

The rearrangement joins TRBV30 to TRBJ2-5; D might be TRBD1 (6 bases). This CDR3 spans 13 amino acids. Germline V gene lookup returns CDR1 GTSNPN and CDR2 SVGIG (reference sequence). Trimming left V 3 bases short and J 2 bases short, with 10 bases between. CDR3 amino acids: CAWRLQGQETQYF. CDR3 bases: TGTGCCTGGAGATTGCAGGGGCAAGAGACCCAGTACTTC. Full variable domain (missing parts from reference TRBV30 and TRBJ2-5): SQTIHQWPATLVQPVGSPLSLECTVEGTSNPNLYWYRQAAGRGLQLLFYSVGIGQISSEVPQNLSASRPQDRQFILSSKKLLLSDSGFYLCAWRLQGQETQYFGPGTRLLVL.

The chain joins TRBV4-1 to TRBJ1-1; TRBD1 is a possible D gene (6 bases). Looked up from germline, CDR1 is MGHRA and CDR2 is YSYEKL. The CDR3 sequence is 16 residues long. With 0 bases removed from V and 0 bases from J, the gap between germline ends came to 11 bases. CDR3 protein: CASSQDEGQVNTEAFF. The CDR3 nucleotides are TGCGCCAGCAGCCAAGACGAGGGACAAGTGAACACTGAAGCTTTCTTT.

Here the CDR3 DNA reads TGTGCCAGCAGCGAAGGGGCCGGCACTGAAGCTTTCTTT. This codes for CASSEGAGTEAFF. V is TRBV7-9 and J is TRBJ1-1, with D perhaps matching TRBD1 (5 bases). V lost 5 bases, J lost 4 bases, and 11 bases lay in between. CDR1 is SEHNR and CDR2 is FQNEAQ in the germline V gene (reference sequence). CDR3 length equals 13 residues.

This chain joins TRBV9 and TRBJ2-3; 11 bases align to TRBD2. This CDR3 is built from 17 residues. V was clipped by 3 bases and J by 2 bases; unmatched bases: 8. CDR1 SGDLS and CDR2 YYNGEE come from the germline V gene. CDR3 bases: TGTGCCAGCAGCGAGGGACTAGCGGCTCTCGTCACAGATACGCAGTATTTT. This codes for CASSEGLAALVTDTQYF. Supplemented by reference TRBV9 and TRBJ2-3, the full variable domain reads DSGVTQTPKHLITATGQRVTLRCSPRSGDLSVYWYQQSLDQGLQFLIQYYNGEERAKGNILERFSAQQFPDLHSELNLSSLELGDSALYFCASSEGLAALVTDTQYFGPGTRLTVL.

V gene TRBV2 combines with J gene TRBJ1-2; D is unresolved. The length of the CDR3 is 14 residues. V shed 5 bases and J shed 3 bases, with 13 bases lying between them. The germline V gene has CDR1 SNHLY and CDR2 FYNNEI. CDR3 bases: TGTGCCAGCAGTAGAGGAATCGGGGACTATGGCTACACCTTC. Its protein product is CASSRGIGDYGYTF.

The DNA of the CDR3 is TGTGCCAGCAGCCAAGTATATCGGGGTTCCTACGAGCAGTACTTC. Residues: CASSQVYRGSYEQYF. The V call is TRBV3-1 (or the pseudogene TRBV3-2), the J call TRBJ2-7, with D possibly being TRBD2 (5 bases). The length of the CDR3 is 15 residues. V was pared by 1 base and J by 1 base, with 11 bases between. In germline, CDR1 is LGHDT, CDR2 YNNKEL (reference sequence).

V gene TRBV19 combines with J gene TRBJ1-5; 9 bases are shared with TRBD1. The CDR3 length is 16 residues. From germline, CDR1 is LNHDA and CDR2 SQIVND (reference sequence). Trimming took 2 bases from V and 7 from J; bases not matched to a gene: 9. The CDR3 coding sequence is TGTGCCAGTAGTATAAGGGCTCCGACAGGGGGACAGCCCCAGCATTTT. This translates into CASSIRAPTGGQPQHF. Full variable domain (missing parts from reference TRBV19 and TRBJ1-5): DGGITQSPKYLFRKEGQNVTLSCEQNLNHDAMYWYRQDPGQGLRLIYYSQIVNDFQKGDIAEGYSVSREKKESFPLTVTSAQKNPTAFYLCASSIRAPTGGQPQHFGDGTRLSIL.

The chain is built from TRBV7-6 and TRBJ2-7; 8 nucleotides line up with TRBD2. V was pared by 4 bases and J by 2 bases, with 4 bases of the junction left unmatched. There are 14 residues in the CDR3. CDR1 and CDR2 (germline): SGHVS, FNYEAQ. CDR3 sequence: CASSSREGTYEQYF. The CDR3 DNA is TGTGCCAGCAGCTCCCGGGAGGGCACCTACGAGCAGTACTTC.

This rearrangement joins TRBV27 to TRBJ1-4; D is uncertain. The germline CDR1 and CDR2 sequences are MNHEY and SMNVEV (reference sequence). The CDR3 totals 17 residues. V was trimmed by 0 bases and J by 3 bases, leaving 14 bases between them. In DNA, the CDR3 is TGTGCCAGCAGTTTATCACCGCCATATGAGGCTAATGAAAAACTGTTTTTT. Its protein is CASSLSPPYEANEKLFF.

The chain is built from TRBV4-2 and TRBJ2-5, with TRBD2 matching 13 bases. The germline gives CDR1 LGHNA, CDR2 YNFKEQ. The CDR3 is 16 amino acids. V shed 1 base and J 5 bases; nucleotides not matched to a gene: 4. CDR3 coding DNA: TGTGCCAGCAGCCAAGGGACTAGCGGGAGCCGGGAGACCCAGTACTTC. Protein: CASSQGTSGSRETQYF.

In regard to this clone: The germline gene is not matched at one end of the junction; a read error may be the cause. The V and J genes are TRBV2 and TRBJ1-2; D not resolved. The CDR3 spans 12 residues. Germline lookup yields CDR1 SNHLY and CDR2 FYNNEI. The CDR3 nucleotides read TGTGCCAGGAGTGCAGGTCCTGAGGGCTACACCTTC. Amino acids: CARSAGPEGYTF.

This chain joins TRBV5-4 and TRBJ1-3; TRBD1 matches at 9 bases. Losses at the gene ends were 0 bases for V and 2 bases for J; bases not matched to a gene: 3. Germline V gene lookup returns CDR1 SGHNT and CDR2 YYREEE (reference sequence). This CDR3 comprises 16 residues. CDR3 residues: CASSLGGQGAGNTIYF. CDR3 bases: TGTGCCAGCAGCTTGGGGGGACAGGGTGCTGGAAACACCATATATTTT.

The chain has TRBV23-1 and TRBJ2-5; tentative D call: TRBD1 (6 bases). TRBV23-1 is placed among ORFs of uncertain function. V shed 0 bases and J shed 2 bases, with 16 bases lying between them. This CDR3 spans 17 amino acids. The CDR3 DNA sequence: TGCGCCAGCAGTCAATCCGCGCTCCGGGACACTCAAGAGACCCAGTACTTC. Encoded protein: CASSQSALRDTQETQYF.

This clone was counted only a few times. The genes are TRBV29-1 and TRBJ2-5, with TRBD1 identical over 7 bases. There are 15 residues in the CDR3. Looked up from germline, CDR1 is SQVTM and CDR2 is ANQGSEA. J lost 5 bases, V lost 1 base, and 10 bases had no gene match. CDR3 in amino acids: CSVEGLQGFWETQYF. DNA of the CDR3: TGCAGCGTTGAAGGCCTACAGGGGTTCTGGGAGACCCAGTACTTC.

The chain uses TRBV6-5 and TRBJ1-5; D unclear. The CDR3 length is 13 residues. Trimming shortened V by 5 bases and J by 5 bases, and 10 bases separated the two germline ends. Germline CDR1 is MNHEY and CDR2 is SVGAGI. The CDR3: CASSPEEDQPQHF. The CDR3 bases are TGTGCCAGCAGTCCTGAGGAGGATCAGCCCCAGCATTTT.

The chain couples TRBV5-1 to TRBJ2-2; the match to TRBD1 covers 8 bases. The germline V gene encodes CDR1 SGHRS and CDR2 YFSETQ. The V and J ends lost 3 bases and 4 bases, in that order; junction bases with no gene match: 2. The CDR3 length is 14 residues. The CDR3 bases are TGCGCCAGCAGCTATACAGGGGGCACCGGGGAGCTGTTTTTT. It codes for CASSYTGGTGELFF.

The chain couples TRBV6-5 to TRBJ2-7; 10 bases line up with TRBD2. The CDR3 covers 16 residues. The germline V gene encodes CDR1 MNHEY and CDR2 SVGAGI. J was trimmed by 7 bases and V by 2 bases; bases with no gene match: 11. This chain's CDR3 is CASSYGTLAGSGEQYF. The CDR3 DNA sequence: TGTGCCAGCAGTTACGGGACACTAGCGGGATCGGGTGAGCAGTACTTC.

This clone was observed a single time. CDR3 loop: CASSYFGTSIEEQYF. The CDR3, as DNA: TGTGCCAGCAGTTACTTCGGGACTAGCATTGAAGAGCAGTACTTC. This rearrangement joins TRBV6-5 to TRBJ2-7; 9 nucleotides align to TRBD2. The germline CDR1 and CDR2 sequences are MNHEY and SVGAGI. Unmatched junction bases numbered 8, after V lost 1 base and J lost 7 bases. This CDR3 comprises 15 residues.

The genes are TRBV19 and TRBJ1-6, with 9 nucleotides matching TRBD1. The length of the CDR3 is 15 residues. CDR1 LNHDA and CDR2 SQIVND come from the germline V gene (reference sequence). Trimming removed 8 bases from V and 5 bases from J; junction bases left unmatched: 7. The CDR3 DNA reads TGTGCCAGTGCCCAACAGGGGGCCCATAATTCACCCCTCCACTTT. Protein: CASAQQGAHNSPLHF.